Below, 32 T cell receptor beta chains from the same sample are listed, as sequenced in a study of cytomegalovirus exposure and HLA in healthy donors. PCR amplification relied on 60 Vbeta primers (plus 13 Jbeta primers). TCRdb's table, derived via immunoSEQ multiplex PCR, lists solely in-frame clones and lacks some. The repertoire includes 50,000 to 65,000 clones, 71% of them detected once, and 25% sits in the top ten. What was sequenced was PBMCs. The receptors stem from a man over 45 in good health and CMV-seropositive.

The chain joins TRBV11-3 to TRBJ2-7; TRBD1 agrees at 11 bases. Germline assignment: CDR1 SGHNT and CDR2 YENEEA. V shed 5 bases and J 4 bases; nucleotides not matched to a gene: 7. This CDR3 has 15 residues. The DNA for the CDR3 is TGTGCCAGCAGCCGGGGACAGGGGGAATGGTACGAGCAGTACTTC. Translating gives CASSRGQGEWYEQYF.

The chain combines TRBV19 with TRBJ2-3; 12 bases fit TRBD2. The CDR3 is 18 residues long. Trimming took 1 base from V and 2 from J; bases not matched to a gene: 7. The V gene's germline CDR1 is LNHDA and CDR2 SQIVND (reference sequence). The CDR3 coding sequence is TGTGCCAGTAGTATAGGGCTAGCGGGGGGGCGATTCACAGATACGCAGTATTTT. It is translated as CASSIGLAGGRFTDTQYF.

The V and J genes are TRBV5-4 and TRBJ2-1; 10 positions agree with TRBD2. After removal of 5 bases from V and 4 bases from J, the junction contained 6 bases not matched to a gene. The CDR3 is 15 amino acids. Germline V CDR1 and CDR2: SGHNT, YYREEE (reference sequence). CDR3 DNA sequence: TGTGCCAGCAGTCCAACTAGCGGGACTTACAATGAGCAGTTCTTC. Its protein product is CASSPTSGTYNEQFF.

V gene TRBV19 combines with J gene TRBJ2-1, with TRBD2 matching over 8 bases. The CDR3 consists of 13 residues. The V segment lost 3 bases and the J segment 9 bases; nucleotides outside the gene matches: 4. CDR1 LNHDA and CDR2 SQIVND come from the germline V gene (reference sequence). CDR3 sequence reads: CASSITSGGEQFF. DNA for the CDR3: TGTGCCAGTAGTATCACTAGCGGAGGTGAGCAGTTCTTC.

The chain couples TRBV6-1 to TRBJ2-7, with 8 bases matching TRBD1. Germline values: CDR1 MNHNS, CDR2 SASEGT. Losses at the gene ends were 10 bases for V and 5 bases for J; bases not matched to a gene: 10. There are 13 residues in the CDR3. The DNA for the CDR3 is TGTGCCACTTCCCGGGACAGGTCCCACGAGCAGTACTTC. This codes for CATSRDRSHEQYF.

This rearrangement joins TRBV7-8 to TRBJ2-7, with a weak D call TRBD2 (5 bases). V was trimmed by 5 bases and J by 2 bases, leaving 19 bases between them. CDR3 size: 16 residues. CDR1 is SGHVS and CDR2 is FQNEAQ in the germline V gene. The CDR3 nucleotides are TGTGCCAGCAGCCCCCCCCGGTTGATGCGGGCCTACGAGCAGTACTTC. Amino acids: CASSPPRLMRAYEQYF.

The chain couples TRBV6-1 to TRBJ1-1; no definite D call. The CDR3 is 10 residues long. V dropped 7 bases and J dropped 7 bases, with 7 bases sitting between them. Germline CDR1 MNHNS, CDR2 SASEGT. CDR3 residues: CASILFEAFF. Here the CDR3 DNA reads TGTGCCAGCATCCTCTTTGAAGCTTTCTTT.

The table lists this clone with a few counts. The rearrangement links TRBV6-1 to TRBJ2-2; unclear D gene. The germline gives CDR1 MNHNS, CDR2 SASEGT. The V end was cut by 1 base, the J end by 1 base, with 4 bases between. CDR3 length equals 14 residues. The DNA for the CDR3 is TGTGCCAGCAGTGAAGGACAGAACACCGGGGAGCTGTTTTTT. Amino acids: CASSEGQNTGELFF.

In its sample, this clone was seen once. The gene calls are TRBV30 and TRBJ2-7; possibly TRBD1 for D (6 bases). Germline CDR1 and CDR2: GTSNPN and SVGIG (reference sequence). The CDR3 covers 13 residues. V shed 4 bases and J shed 0 bases, with 10 bases lying between them. CDR3 in DNA: TGTGCCTGGACCAGGGGCCTCTCCTACGAGCAGTACTTC. Translating gives CAWTRGLSYEQYF. Full variable domain (outside the CDR3, taken from reference TRBV30 and TRBJ2-7): SQTIHQWPATLVQPVGSPLSLECTVEGTSNPNLYWYRQAAGRGLQLLFYSVGIGQISSEVPQNLSASRPQDRQFILSSKKLLLSDSGFYLCAWTRGLSYEQYFGPGTRLTVT.

The chain carries TRBV11-2 and TRBJ2-3, with a tentative D call TRBD2 (6 bases). CDR1 and CDR2 from the germline V gene are SGHAT and FQNNGV. Trimming left V 5 bases short and J 8 bases short, with 8 bases between. The CDR3 has 11 amino acids. The CDR3 nucleotides read TGTGCCAGCAGCCAGGAGGGTACGCAGTATTTT. Translating gives CASSQEGTQYF.

J is TRBJ1-1 and V is TRBV6-5; D possibly corresponds to TRBD1 (5 bases). This CDR3 has 15 residues. The germline gives CDR1 MNHEY, CDR2 SVGAGI. With 1 base removed from V and 3 bases from J, the gap between germline ends came to 12 bases. The CDR3 spells CASSYYRGGDTEAFF. CDR3 coding DNA: TGTGCCAGCAGTTACTACCGGGGAGGGGACACTGAAGCTTTCTTT.

The chain uses TRBV2 and TRBJ2-3, with D uncertain. This CDR3 comprises 13 residues. Trimming stripped 5 bases from V and 6 bases from J, with 12 bases between. Germline assignment: CDR1 SNHLY and CDR2 FYNNEI. CDR3 loop: CASSKSSADTQYF. The CDR3, as DNA: TGTGCCAGCAGTAAGAGCTCCGCCGATACGCAGTATTTT.

This CDR3 reads CASTGGQSDTQYF. The CDR3 DNA sequence: TGTGCCAGCACAGGGGGGCAGTCAGATACGCAGTATTTT. The V gene is TRBV6-5, the J gene TRBJ2-3; TRBD1 might be the D (7 bases). The V gene lost 7 bases and the J gene lost 4 bases, with 12 bases spanning the gap. Per the germline V gene, CDR1 is MNHEY and CDR2 is SVGAGI. The CDR3 spans 13 residues.

This chain links TRBV2 with TRBJ1-5; D is ambiguous. CDR1 and CDR2 from the germline V gene are SNHLY and FYNNEI. The CDR3 is 15 amino acids. Trimming removed 9 bases from V and 2 bases from J, with 17 bases in between. The CDR3 is CASSETGFGNQPQHF. The CDR3 DNA follows: TGTGCCAGTTCCGAGACGGGTTTTGGCAATCAGCCCCAGCATTTT.

The chain uses TRBV6-6 and TRBJ2-7, with a weak D call TRBD1 (6 bases). The germline V and J ends were trimmed by 0 bases and 4 bases, with 13 bases remaining between them. The CDR3 extends over 15 amino acids. Germline V CDR1 and CDR2: MNHNY, SVGAGI (reference sequence). CDR3 sequence: CASSYSRQGSYEQYF. In DNA form, the CDR3 reads TGTGCCAGCAGTTACTCGCGGCAGGGGAGTTACGAGCAGTACTTC.

The chain couples TRBV6-1 to TRBJ1-2; D remains unclear. CDR3 length: 14 residues. Germline assignment: CDR1 MNHNS and CDR2 SASEGT. V was shortened by 6 bases and J by 3 bases, with 14 bases between the two germline ends. The CDR3 region has the DNA TGTGCCAGCAGCACTACCCGGGGAGACTATGGCTACACCTTC. Its protein is CASSTTRGDYGYTF.

This sequence joins TRBV21-1 and TRBJ1-5; the D call of TRBD1 is as the table states it, not checked on the DNA. TRBV21-1 is reported as a pseudogene. The CDR3 sequence is 13 residues long. The CDR3 here is CASSRSGVEAQHF. In DNA, the CDR3 is TGTGCCAGCAGCAGATCAGGGGTAGAAGCCCAGCATTTT.

A few counts support this clone. V usage is TRBV6-5 and J usage is TRBJ2-3; tentatively, D is TRBD1 (6 bases). This CDR3 has 13 residues. The V gene's germline CDR1 is MNHEY and CDR2 SVGAGI. Trimming removed 4 bases from V and 6 bases from J, with 11 bases in between. CDR3 sequence: CASSSDSRDTQYF. DNA for the CDR3: TGTGCCAGCAGTTCGGACAGCAGGGATACGCAGTATTTT.

On this clone itself: Other nucleotide sequences in the sample specify the same CDR3. The chain couples TRBV7-2 to TRBJ2-1; 8 nucleotides match TRBD2. Trimming cost V 2 bases and J 10 bases; bases outside gene matches: 10. CDR3 length: 15 amino acids. The germline V gene encodes CDR1 SGHTA and CDR2 FQGNSA. CDR3 sequence reads: CASSLPGGPGNEQFF. The CDR3 DNA follows: TGTGCCAGCAGCTTACCGGGAGGGCCTGGCAACGAGCAGTTCTTC.

V is TRBV4-3 and J is TRBJ1-1, with a weak D call TRBD1 (6 bases). The CDR3 loop spans 15 amino acids. V lost 0 bases and J 1 base, leaving 9 bases between the germline ends. Germline values: CDR1 LGHNA, CDR2 YSLEER. CDR3 sequence reads: CASSQESRGNTEAFF. Here the CDR3 DNA reads TGCGCCAGCAGCCAAGAGAGCAGGGGGAACACTGAAGCTTTCTTT.

The chain carries TRBV5-5 and TRBJ2-4, with 9 positions matching TRBD1. Per germline, CDR1 SGHKS and CDR2 YYEKEE (reference sequence). The CDR3 has 15 residues. V lost 4 bases, J lost 0 bases, and 2 bases stayed unmatched. CDR3 in amino acids: CASSVGQGAKNIQYF. CDR3 nucleotide sequence: TGTGCCAGCAGCGTGGGACAGGGAGCCAAAAACATTCAGTACTTC.

The rearrangement joins TRBV6-5 to TRBJ2-2, with 10 bases aligning to TRBD2. CDR3 size: 15 residues. V shed 7 bases, J shed 5 bases, and the junction held 7 bases outside the gene matches. Germline CDR1 MNHEY, CDR2 SVGAGI. The CDR3 is CASKLAGEGTGELFF. CDR3 DNA sequence: TGTGCCAGCAAGCTAGCGGGAGAAGGTACCGGGGAGCTGTTTTTT.

This clone was recorded a few times. Within the sample, other DNA sequences also encode this same CDR3. This chain links TRBV2 with TRBJ2-1, with 7 bases identical to TRBD2. The junction had 3 bases not matched to a gene; V was cut back by 7 bases and J by 3 bases. Germline assignment: CDR1 SNHLY and CDR2 FYNNEI. This CDR3 comprises 13 residues. The CDR3 DNA reads TGTGCCAGCAAACCGGGGGGCTACAATGAGCAGTTCTTC. Its translation is CASKPGGYNEQFF.

This chain joins TRBV5-4 and TRBJ2-7, with TRBD1 matching over 7 bases. This CDR3 comprises 13 residues. Trimming cost V 4 bases and J 3 bases; bases outside gene matches: 4. The germline V gene encodes CDR1 SGHNT and CDR2 YYREEE (reference sequence). This CDR3 is CASSRQGNYEQYF. CDR3 nucleotides: TGTGCCAGCAGCCGACAGGGTAACTACGAGCAGTACTTC.

J is TRBJ2-3 and V is TRBV7-8, with 8 bases identical to TRBD1. The trim removed 5 bases at V and 6 bases at J, leaving 13 bases unmatched. The CDR3 has 16 residues. CDR1 is SGHVS and CDR2 is FQNEAQ in the germline V gene. CDR3: CASSPRTGSTFDTQYF. The CDR3 bases are TGTGCCAGCAGCCCCAGGACAGGGTCCACTTTTGATACGCAGTATTTT.

The chain links TRBV7-9 to TRBJ2-7; 7 bases are shared with TRBD1. CDR1 is SEHNR and CDR2 is FQNEAQ in the germline V gene (reference sequence). With 5 bases clipped from V and 2 bases from J, the junction kept 6 bases outside the gene matches. There are 14 residues in the CDR3. This CDR3 reads CASSIGQAPYEQYF. CDR3 bases: TGTGCCAGCAGCATAGGACAGGCTCCCTACGAGCAGTACTTC.

The genes are TRBV30 and TRBJ2-2; TRBD2 matches 8 bases. Germline loops: CDR1 GTSNPN, CDR2 SVGIG (reference sequence). There are 14 residues in the CDR3. Unmatched junction bases numbered 4, after V lost 3 bases and J lost 4 bases. The DNA of the CDR3 is TGTGCCTGGAGCGGGGGGGCTCGCACCGGGGAGCTGTTTTTT. Amino acids: CAWSGGARTGELFF.

This chain connects TRBV13 to TRBJ1-1, with 8 bases lining up with TRBD1. This CDR3 has 14 amino acids. Germline V gives CDR1 PRHDT, CDR2 FYEKMQ (reference sequence). V was pared by 3 bases and J by 0 bases, with 0 bases of the junction left unmatched. The CDR3 coding sequence is TGTGCCAGCAGCTTGGGACAGGTGAACACTGAAGCTTTCTTT. Translated: CASSLGQVNTEAFF.

The chain employs TRBV27 and TRBJ1-3; 7 bases are a match to TRBD1. V lost 6 bases and J lost 4; bases outside the gene matches: 9. CDR3 length: 15 amino acids. CDR1 is MNHEY and CDR2 is SMNVEV in the germline V gene (reference sequence). The CDR3, as DNA: TGTGCCAGCAGATCCGGGACAGATCCCGGAAACACCATATATTTT. It encodes CASRSGTDPGNTIYF.

V is TRBV4-1 and J is TRBJ1-2, with D possibly being TRBD1 (5 bases). Germline V lookup: CDR1 MGHRA, CDR2 YSYEKL. This CDR3 is 20 amino acids long. The V gene lost 0 bases and the J gene lost 3 bases, with 26 bases spanning the gap. CDR3 residues: CASSQDRLRQGYLSDYGYTF. CDR3 nucleotides: TGCGCCAGCAGCCAAGATCGGTTGAGGCAGGGCTATTTAAGCGACTATGGCTACACCTTC.

J is TRBJ2-1 and V is TRBV10-2; a weak D match, TRBD2 (6 bases). Germline-derived CDR1 and CDR2 are WSHSY and SAAADI. V was pared by 3 bases and J by 10 bases, with 7 bases between. This CDR3 is built from 11 residues. The CDR3 DNA sequence: TGCGCCAGCAGTGATGGAGGGGAGCAGTTCTTC. It is translated as CASSDGGEQFF.

This clone was observed once. CDR3 nucleotides: TGTGCCAGCAGCTTAGTTCCAGGGAAGATAGTTAATTCACCCCTCCACTTT. Its protein is CASSLVPGKIVNSPLHF. This chain joins TRBV7-2 and TRBJ1-6; D perhaps matches TRBD1 (5 bases). V was clipped by 1 base and J by 6 bases, with 16 bases between them. Germline CDR1 and CDR2: SGHTA and FQGNSA. CDR3 length equals 17 residues.